This is a list of T cell receptor beta chains from one sample in a study of blood T cell repertoires in COVID-19. Profiling relied on immunoSEQ multiplex PCR, and the TCRdb table lists in-frame clones only, not all of them. The table shows 75,000 to 95,000 clones, with roughly 84% occurring only once. The sample comprised peripheral blood. These receptors all stem from a man aged 60 to 69 with acute or convalescent COVID-19. Each CDR3 is given with its conserved first and last residue. A D gene is named only where the DNA matches it firmly. Size is omitted from some rows. Given values are once, few, many or a class for expanded clones.

clone_size: NA; j_call: TRBJ1-4; v_call: TRBV18; d_call: NA; cdr3_aa: CASSPETAYEKLFF; cdr3_nt: TGTGCCAGCTCACCAGAGACTGCTTATGAAAAACTGTTTTTT
clone_size: few; j_call: TRBJ2-6; v_call: TRBV27; d_call: NA; cdr3_aa: CASSKQGAGANVLTF; cdr3_nt: TGTGCCAGCAGTAAACAGGGTGCTGGGGCCAACGTCCTGACTTTC
clone_size: many; j_call: TRBJ1-2; v_call: TRBV5-4; d_call: TRBD1; cdr3_aa: CASSSGQALYGYTF; cdr3_nt: TGTGCCAGCAGCTCCGGACAGGCCCTCTATGGCTACACCTTC
clone_size: NA; j_call: TRBJ2-3; v_call: TRBV3-1/TRBV3-2; d_call: NA; cdr3_aa: CASSSGPDTQYF; cdr3_nt: TGTGCCAGCAGCAGTGGCCCAGATACGCAGTATTTT
clone_size: once; j_call: TRBJ1-5; v_call: TRBV7-9; d_call: NA; cdr3_aa: CASSPLSLNQPQHF; cdr3_nt: TGTGCCAGCAGCCCCCTTAGTTTGAATCAGCCCCAGCATTTT
clone_size: NA; j_call: TRBJ1-6; v_call: TRBV4-2; d_call: NA; cdr3_aa: CASSQGRGTSPLHF; cdr3_nt: TGTGCCAGCAGCCAAGGCAGGGGTACTTCACCCCTCCACTTT
clone_size: NA; j_call: TRBJ2-7; v_call: TRBV6-5; d_call: NA; cdr3_aa: CASSSDSYEQYF; cdr3_nt: TGTGCCAGCAGTTCGGACAGTTACGAGCAGTACTTC
clone_size: NA; j_call: TRBJ1-5; v_call: TRBV5-6; d_call: NA; cdr3_aa: CASSLGLASGPQHF; cdr3_nt: TGTGCCAGCAGCTTGGGATTAGCGAGTGGACCCCAGCATTTT
clone_size: NA; j_call: TRBJ1-2; v_call: TRBV4-3; d_call: NA; cdr3_aa: CASSQVEGEGYGYTF; cdr3_nt: TGCGCCAGCAGCCAAGTCGAGGGAGAGGGCTATGGCTACACCTTC
clone_size: NA; j_call: TRBJ2-3; v_call: TRBV6-6; d_call: NA; cdr3_aa: CASRGGGSGADTQYF; cdr3_nt: TGTGCCAGCAGAGGGGGGGGCAGCGGGGCAGATACGCAGTATTTT
clone_size: NA; j_call: TRBJ1-4; v_call: TRBV4-2; d_call: NA; cdr3_aa: CASSQDFGEKLFF; cdr3_nt: TGTGCCAGCAGCCAAGATTTCGGTGAAAAACTGTTTTTT
clone_size: NA; j_call: TRBJ2-5; v_call: TRBV6-6; d_call: TRBD2; cdr3_aa: CASSSRLAGEETQYF; cdr3_nt: TGTGCCAGCAGTTCCAGACTAGCGGGGGAAGAGACCCAGTACTTC
clone_size: NA; j_call: TRBJ1-2; v_call: TRBV7-8; d_call: NA; cdr3_aa: CASSFTVDYGYTF; cdr3_nt: TGTGCCAGCAGCTTTACAGTGGACTATGGCTACACCTTC
clone_size: NA; j_call: TRBJ2-3; v_call: TRBV29-1; d_call: NA; cdr3_aa: CSATGLSTDTQYF; cdr3_nt: TGCAGCGCGACAGGTCTGAGCACAGATACGCAGTATTTT
clone_size: NA; j_call: TRBJ1-1; v_call: TRBV3-1/TRBV3-2; d_call: NA; cdr3_aa: CASSHTTGPTGAFF; cdr3_nt: TGTGCCAGCAGCCATACAACAGGGCCGACCGGAGCTTTCTTT
clone_size: NA; j_call: TRBJ2-4; v_call: TRBV4-3; d_call: NA; cdr3_aa: CASSQGIQGSGSQYF; cdr3_nt: TGCGCCAGCAGCCAAGGGATCCAAGGCTCGGGATCCCAGTACTTC
clone_size: NA; j_call: TRBJ1-6; v_call: TRBV4-1; d_call: NA; cdr3_aa: CASSQSQDRSPLHF; cdr3_nt: TGCGCCAGCAGCCAATCTCAGGATCGATCACCCCTCCACTTT
clone_size: NA; j_call: TRBJ1-2; v_call: TRBV11-2; d_call: NA; cdr3_aa: CASSLDSRGGGYTF; cdr3_nt: TGTGCCAGCAGCTTAGATAGCAGGGGCGGTGGCTACACCTTC
clone_size: NA; j_call: TRBJ1-6; v_call: TRBV18; d_call: NA; cdr3_aa: CASARDTYNSPLHF; cdr3_nt: TGTGCCAGCGCCCGAGATACCTATAATTCACCCCTCCACTTT
clone_size: NA; j_call: TRBJ1-1; v_call: TRBV7-2; d_call: NA; cdr3_aa: CASSPTKSNTEAFF; cdr3_nt: TGTGCCAGCAGCCCAACTAAGAGTAACACTGAAGCTTTCTTT
clone_size: NA; j_call: TRBJ1-5; v_call: TRBV6-2/TRBV6-3; d_call: NA; cdr3_aa: CASSYWPGLQPQHF; cdr3_nt: TGTGCCAGCAGTTACTGGCCAGGTTTGCAGCCCCAGCATTTT
clone_size: NA; j_call: TRBJ1-3; v_call: TRBV28; d_call: NA; cdr3_aa: CASSLAGTGTYTIYF; cdr3_nt: TGTGCCAGCAGTTTAGCCGGGACTGGGACTTACACCATATATTTT
clone_size: NA; j_call: TRBJ2-5; v_call: TRBV18; d_call: TRBD1; cdr3_aa: CASSANRDRLETQYF; cdr3_nt: TGTGCCAGCTCCGCAAACAGGGACAGGCTAGAGACCCAGTACTTC
clone_size: once; j_call: TRBJ1-4; v_call: TRBV7-8; d_call: TRBD1; cdr3_aa: CASSAKDRVANEKLFF; cdr3_nt: TGTGCCAGCAGCGCAAAGGACAGGGTAGCTAATGAAAAACTGTTTTTT
clone_size: NA; j_call: TRBJ2-3; v_call: TRBV5-8; d_call: TRBD2; cdr3_aa: CASSLGLAGTSMNTQYF; cdr3_nt: TGTGCCAGCAGCTTGGGACTAGCGGGGACAAGTATGAATACGCAGTATTTT
clone_size: NA; j_call: TRBJ2-5; v_call: TRBV20-1; d_call: NA; cdr3_aa: CSASWGAGAQYF; cdr3_nt: TGCAGTGCTAGTTGGGGGGCGGGGGCCCAGTACTTC
clone_size: NA; j_call: TRBJ2-7; v_call: TRBV2; d_call: NA; cdr3_aa: CASSELWYGQYF; cdr3_nt: TGTGCCAGCAGTGAACTATGGTATGGGCAGTACTTC
clone_size: NA; j_call: TRBJ1-5; v_call: TRBV5-6; d_call: TRBD1; cdr3_aa: CASSLWTGVNQPQHF; cdr3_nt: TGTGCCAGCAGCTTGTGGACAGGGGTCAATCAGCCCCAGCATTTT
clone_size: NA; j_call: TRBJ2-1; v_call: TRBV10-2; d_call: TRBD1; cdr3_aa: CASSVIKGGSIYNEQFF; cdr3_nt: TGCGCCAGCAGTGTGATTAAAGGGGGCTCAATATACAATGAGCAGTTCTTC
clone_size: NA; j_call: TRBJ2-6; v_call: TRBV11-2; d_call: NA; cdr3_aa: CASSPGWGRPSGANVLTF; cdr3_nt: TGTGCCAGCAGCCCAGGATGGGGCAGACCATCTGGGGCCAACGTCCTGACTTTC
clone_size: NA; j_call: TRBJ2-1; v_call: TRBV28; d_call: NA; cdr3_aa: CASSPPSFRDEQFF; cdr3_nt: TGTGCCAGCAGTCCCCCTTCCTTTCGGGATGAGCAGTTCTTC
clone_size: NA; j_call: TRBJ1-1; v_call: TRBV28; d_call: NA; cdr3_aa: CASRQQGVTEAFF; cdr3_nt: TGTGCCAGCAGGCAACAGGGAGTCACTGAAGCTTTCTTT
clone_size: few; j_call: TRBJ1-4; v_call: TRBV7-2; d_call: TRBD1; cdr3_aa: CASSVDRGRVTNEKLFF; cdr3_nt: TGTGCCAGCAGCGTAGACAGGGGACGGGTAACTAATGAAAAACTGTTTTTT
clone_size: NA; j_call: TRBJ2-7; v_call: TRBV11-2; d_call: TRBD2; cdr3_aa: CASSLSAGGSYEQYF; cdr3_nt: TGTGCCAGCAGCTTATCAGCGGGGGGGAGCTACGAGCAGTACTTC
clone_size: NA; j_call: TRBJ2-1; v_call: TRBV3-1/TRBV3-2; d_call: NA; cdr3_aa: CASSLGAQGYSMEQFF; cdr3_nt: TGTGCCAGCAGCCTTGGGGCCCAGGGATATTCTATGGAGCAGTTCTTC
clone_size: once; j_call: TRBJ1-5; v_call: TRBV19; d_call: NA; cdr3_aa: CASSNLGSTQPQHF; cdr3_nt: TGTGCCAGTAGTAATCTGGGCAGTACACAGCCCCAGCATTTT
clone_size: NA; j_call: TRBJ1-2; v_call: TRBV5-6; d_call: NA; cdr3_aa: CASSLRDYGYTF; cdr3_nt: TGTGCCAGCAGCTTGCGGGACTATGGCTACACCTTC
clone_size: NA; j_call: TRBJ1-6; v_call: TRBV4-3; d_call: NA; cdr3_aa: CASSQGLGGNSPLHF; cdr3_nt: TGCGCCAGCAGCCAAGGCTTAGGGGGAAATTCACCCCTCCACTTT
clone_size: NA; j_call: TRBJ1-5; v_call: TRBV6-2/TRBV6-3; d_call: TRBD1; cdr3_aa: CASSSQGRLLPQHF; cdr3_nt: TGTGCCAGCAGTTCACAGGGGCGTCTCTTGCCCCAGCATTTT
clone_size: NA; j_call: TRBJ1-5; v_call: TRBV19; d_call: TRBD1; cdr3_aa: CASSIITGQSNQPQHF; cdr3_nt: TGTGCCAGTAGTATTATAACGGGACAGAGCAATCAGCCCCAGCATTTT
clone_size: NA; j_call: TRBJ1-1; v_call: TRBV14; d_call: NA; cdr3_aa: CASSPYRTLSTEAFF; cdr3_nt: TGTGCCAGCAGCCCTTACAGAACCTTGAGCACTGAAGCTTTCTTT